This T cell receptor beta chain derives from a study of cytomegalovirus exposure and HLA in healthy donors (dated 2017 in TCRdb). For context, the study as a whole: An earlier analysis of approximately 640 of the donors reported about 250 Gb of sequence data and roughly 110 million unique TCR beta sequences from about 200 million T cells. Rather than drawing on any new phenotypic data, the later analysis identified candidate immune exposures from TCR beta sequences and the way those sequences occurred across donors. High-throughput TCR immunosequencing, statistical association of individual TCRs with disease status, and machine learning were combined to predict cytomegalovirus infection status. The T cell repertoires of under 700 subjects were profiled by immunosequencing and related to cytomegalovirus serostatus. In an earlier analysis of roughly 580 of the donors, high-throughput TCR beta sequencing was used to judge whether each TCR beta V gene segment behaved as functional or pseudogenic. Class I and class II HLA loci were covered by the typing at four-digit resolution. In a later genetic analysis, genome-wide SNP genotypes for about three fifths of the 666 donors were used, and that subset was treated as a discovery cohort. Approximately 310 gigabases of sequencing data and about 92 million unique TCR sequences made up an early release that covered approximately 650 HLA-typed donors. The study aimed to test whether cataloging public T cell receptors could reveal signatures of past pathogen exposure. Along with the roughly 700-subject first cohort, a separate validation cohort of over a hundred different subjects was used. Several DR-DQ haplotypes were handled as single units for association and clustering because linkage in the cohort was strong. On average, 235,054 unique TCR beta nucleotide sequences were sequenced per donor among more than 350 genotyped donors of the cohort, with roughly 19% of those sequences being non-productive. Donor age, sex, ethnicity and CMV serostatus were compiled alongside the repertoire data. Of the roughly 400 genotyped donors, less than 90% were placed in the genetic ancestry cluster associated with self-reported Caucasian donors. A later analysis re-analyzed previously published TCR beta repertoires from roughly 600 donors and added high-resolution HLA genotyping to study TCR occurrence patterns. Every repertoire in the discovery cohort had been generated on one and the same sequencing platform. Typing coverage varied by locus: roughly 629-640 donors for A, B, C, DRB1 and DQB1; roughly 500 for DQA1; about 590 for DPA1; under 490 for DPB1. Study-wide findings and limitations: Roughly 17 rarely observed V segments, including chromosome 9 orphons, were excluded from the earlier analysis of a few hundred of the donors because counts were too low. A later analysis associated 16,951 TCR beta sequences with specific HLA alleles at a false discovery rate of 0.05. The classifier was reported to diagnose cytomegalovirus status with high specificity and sensitivity in both the original cohort and the validation cohort. In a later analysis, the rate of TCR association differed among HLA loci, with DRB1 alleles having the most associated TCRs and HLA-C alleles having the fewest. A later analysis reported that several top co-occurrence clusters appeared linked to parvovirus B19, influenza, CMV and Epstein-Barr virus. A further reported finding was that TCR beta sequences accurately predicted the HLA-A and HLA-B alleles for most subjects in the first cohort. Because the 87-base-pair reads could not distinguish some IMGT-functional V segments, including TRBV6-2 and TRBV6-3, those segments were excluded. Broadly in line with IMGT annotations, most TCR beta V segments showed up in productive rearrangements about 90% or about 30% of the time in an earlier analysis of a few hundred of the donors. This cohort had only TCR beta chains sequenced, and the lack of alpha or paired-chain data limited which features could be detected. Because HLA typing was unavailable for some donors at each locus, only the typed subset was used in association tests. Roughly uniform sequencing depth across donors was assumed in presence/absence analyses, although this assumption may not hold. A few of the identified cytomegalovirus-associated TCR beta chains were confirmed in vitro to be specific for cytomegalovirus antigens. A total of about 150 TCR beta chains were listed by the study as associated with cytomegalovirus. Compared with the approximately 700-donor mean, donors in an Asian-associated ancestry cluster had fewer N-insertions in productive TCRs, according to a later genetic analysis. The authors suggested that the approach could potentially be generalized to other disease states and immunological phenotypes. An association between a missense DCLRE1C variant and V-gene and J-gene trimming of TCR beta chains was found in a later genetic analysis and replicated in an independent cohort. A cluster of highly shared sequence variants was judged likely to represent a technical artifact of the sequencing pipeline. When HLA alleles, especially DR and DQ, strongly co-occurred, TCR associations were difficult to assign to individual alleles. In a later analysis, HLA-associated TCR beta chains showed more clonal expansion and lower generation probabilities than non-associated chains that were equally common. Most TCR sequences were seen in very few donors, while some public TCRs were found in many individuals. Most CMV-associated TCR beta chains appeared to be HLA-restricted in a later analysis, and the HLA associations seemed to be driven largely by CMV exposure. Correlated functional status among segregating V segments might reflect linkage disequilibrium, but an unknown experimental factor could not be ruled out. CMV serostatus was the only immune exposure information available for the cohort.

As regards this clone: The antigen it binds to is not known. Base quality data are lacking; no much larger clone is found one base away.

Inclusive of the bounding cysteine and phenylalanine, the CDR3 is 13 residues long. The CDR3 DNA has 39 bases and is translated from base 1. Sequences SEHNR (CDR1) and FQNEAQ (CDR2) are obtained from the germline V gene (reference sequence). The V and J ends are trimmed by 2 bases and 0 bases, leaving 4 bases between them. In total, roughly 710 healthy bone marrow donors made up the cohort. At the time of sampling, all cohort members were nominally healthy, though unrecorded immune exposures were likely present. The donor was CMV seropositive and belonged to the group of 250 to 350 seropositive cohort members. A peripheral blood sample was provided by each donor, and peripheral blood mononuclear cells were used for TCR beta sequencing. The Qiagen DNeasy Blood Extraction Kit was used to extract genomic DNA from the blood cell samples. Receptors were amplified or captured by the immunoSEQ multiplex PCR assay. For the multiplex PCR, a mixture combining 60 forward primers for TCR Vbeta segments and 13 reverse primers for TCR Jbeta segments was used. Amplification of the CDR3 region of rearranged TCR beta genes was performed with a multiplex PCR assay on genomic DNA. The amplified TCR beta libraries were sequenced on the Illumina HiSeq System as 87-base-pair reads. The study's processing was this. A later analysis counted some 80 million unique TCR beta chains across the 550 to 800 repertoires, and roughly 11 million of these chains were shared by at least two donors. Raw reads were error-corrected and collapsed into unique sequences by a nearest-neighbor algorithm in which closely related sequences were merged to remove PCR and sequencing errors. CDR3 sequences were aligned to IMGT reference sequences to assign V, D and J gene segments. For a sequence to be retained, a match of at least six nucleotides was required to both a V gene segment and a J gene segment. A rearrangement counted as productive if the CDR3 had no stop codons and remained in frame with V and J, and every other rearrangement counted as non-productive. Following IMGT convention, CDR3 was defined as the stretch from the second conserved V-encoded cysteine up to the conserved J-encoded phenylalanine. In an earlier analysis of around 570 of the donors, sequences lacking an unambiguous match to a single V gene segment were excluded. In an earlier analysis of 500 to 750 of the donors, V segments were called functional above 56.7% productive rearrangements and were called segregating when the between-donor standard deviation exceeded 5%. A statistical classification framework was built for diagnosing cytomegalovirus status from the catalog of TCR beta chain sequences. V and J gene assignment, in a later analysis, came from comparing TCR nucleotide sequences with IMGT/GENE-DB human TR gene sequences. Using the TCRdist pipeline, a later analysis assigned CDR3 sequences along with most-parsimonious VDJ recombination scenarios. A later analysis defined each TCR beta chain by its CDR3 amino acid sequence plus V-gene family, and excluded reads lacking a unique V-gene family. A later analysis removed 592 highly shared, low-generation-probability nucleotide sequences to deal with suspected cross-contamination and a sequencing artifact. In a later analysis, a clonal expansion index for each public chain was calculated from normalized within-repertoire ranks of inferred template counts. In a later analysis, generation probabilities were computed with a VDJ recombination model fitted to out-of-frame rearrangements, and the resulting probabilities were checked against IGoR. A later analysis scored TCR-TCR, TCR-HLA and TCR-CMV co-occurrence with hypergeometric tests, applying a repertoire-size bias correction to TCR pairs. A later analysis estimated false discovery rates by permuting HLA or CMV assignments 20 times. In a later analysis, co-occurring TCRs were grouped using DBSCAN, with TCRdist sequence similarity added in when clustering inside HLA-allele-positive subsets. Repertoires with fewer than 30,000 or more than 120,000 public chains, plus five repertoires with anomalous nucleotide sharing, were excluded from co-occurrence clustering. This is the immuneACCESS table as TCRdb keeps it, with only in-frame sequences that have V and J called. A part of the clones is gone; compared with another copy, unresolved V genes explain less than half, and the rest is unexplained. V and J calls and clone size are as listed in that table; D and trimming were resolved from the DNA. The table for this sample lists around 150,000 clones; 80% to 90% of them were counted only once. The ten largest clonotypes hold about 4.3% of the sample.

The specimen was PBMCs. The sequence came from a woman in her thirties or forties in good health and CMV-seropositive. The chain couples TRBV7-9 to TRBJ2-5, with the identity of the D gene unclear. The CDR3 region: CASSLQNQETQYF. The nucleotide sequence is TGTGCCAGCAGCTTACAGAACCAAGAGACCCAGTACTTC.